This entry lists 26 T cell receptor beta chains sequenced from one sample in a study of cytomegalovirus exposure and HLA in healthy donors. PCR amplification relied on 60 Vbeta primers (plus 13 Jbeta primers). Sequencing was performed with immunoSEQ multiplex PCR; in TCRdb, only in-frame clones are kept and a portion is missing. The sample has around 200,000 clones; approximately 80% are singletons. Specimen: PBMCs. Receptor source: a girl between 5 and 17 years old in good health and CMV-seronegative.

The V and J genes are TRBV28 and TRBJ1-4; 8 bases agree with TRBD1. Losses at the gene ends were 4 bases for V and 10 bases for J; bases not matched to a gene: 11. CDR3 length: 15 residues. In germline, CDR1 is MDHEN, CDR2 SYDVKM. CDR3 DNA sequence: TGTGCCAGCAGTTATGCAGGACAGGGAACGGCAAAACTGTTTTTT. Translation: CASSYAGQGTAKLFF.

The chain has TRBV2 and TRBJ1-2; D not certain. V was trimmed by 4 bases and J by 2 bases, leaving 5 bases between them. Germline CDR1 and CDR2: SNHLY and FYNNEI. The CDR3 consists of 12 residues. CDR3 nucleotides: TGTGCCAGCAGTGGGAGCAACTATGGCTACACCTTC. It specifies CASSGSNYGYTF.

The chain carries TRBV7-8 and TRBJ2-1; D may be TRBD1 (5 bases). Germline V gives CDR1 SGHVS, CDR2 FQNEAQ. The ends were cut back, 5 bases at V and 15 bases at J, with 20 bases in the middle. The CDR3 has 13 amino acids. CDR3 loop: CASSTRWGPAGFF. The DNA of the CDR3 is TGTGCCAGCAGCACCCGGTGGGGCCCCGCCGGGTTCTTC. Complete variable domain (other parts from reference TRBV7-8 and TRBJ2-1): GAGVSQSPRYKVAKRGQDVALRCDPISGHVSLFWYQQALGQGPEFLTYFQNEAQLDKSGLPSDRFFAERPEGSVSTLKIQRTQQEDSAVYLCASSTRWGPAGFFGPGTRLTVL.

V gene TRBV5-4 combines with J gene TRBJ1-5, with 9 bases matching TRBD1. The CDR3 totals 15 residues. V lost 2 bases and J lost 6; bases outside the gene matches: 6. The germline V gene has CDR1 SGHNT and CDR2 YYREEE (reference sequence). The chain's CDR3 is CASSFSQGAGQPQHF. In DNA form, the CDR3 reads TGTGCCAGCAGCTTTTCACAGGGGGCTGGTCAGCCCCAGCATTTT.

V usage is TRBV28 and J usage is TRBJ2-2; maybe TRBD1 (6 bases). CDR3 length equals 15 residues. V was trimmed by 5 bases and J by 5 bases, leaving 15 bases between them. Per the germline V gene, CDR1 is MDHEN and CDR2 is SYDVKM. CDR3 protein: CASSRTGTRTGELFF. The CDR3 DNA reads TGTGCCAGCAGTCGGACCGGGACACGAACCGGGGAGCTGTTTTTT.

Of note for this clone: The junction and the germline gene differ at one end; a read error may be behind it. The J gene is TRBJ2-5, the V gene TRBV19, with D possibly being TRBD2 (6 bases). This CDR3 has 16 amino acids. Germline V lookup: CDR1 LNHDA, CDR2 SQIVND (reference sequence). CDR3 sequence: CASSISGGGVQETQYF. The CDR3 region has the DNA TGTGCCAGCAGTATTTCAGGTGGCGGGGTCCAAGAGACCCAGTACTTC.

This clone was counted a single time. This chain links TRBV5-1 with TRBJ1-1; 7 bases match TRBD1. CDR3 size: 15 residues. Germline V gene data show CDR1 as SGHRS and CDR2 as YFSETQ. V gave up 0 bases and J gave up 0 bases; unmatched junction bases: 2. The CDR3 loop reads CASSLGTGVNTEAFF. Written as DNA, the CDR3 is TGCGCCAGCAGCTTGGGGACAGGAGTGAACACTGAAGCTTTCTTT.

V gene TRBV6-5 combines with J gene TRBJ1-3; D may be TRBD1 (5 bases). Germline CDR1 and CDR2: MNHEY and SVGAGI. The CDR3 has 15 amino acids. V dropped 7 bases and J dropped 1 base, with 14 bases sitting between them. The CDR3 nucleotides are TGTGCCAGCATCCCGGCCGGGGGATCTGGAAACACCATATATTTT. Amino acid sequence: CASIPAGGSGNTIYF.

This chain connects TRBV10-3 to TRBJ2-6, with unresolved D. The germline gives CDR1 ENHRY, CDR2 SYGVKD. Deletions cut 2 bases from V and 1 base from J, with 6 bases between. The CDR3 is 15 amino acids. The chain's CDR3 is CAISEQASGANVLTF. The CDR3 region has the DNA TGTGCCATCAGTGAGCAGGCGTCTGGGGCCAACGTCCTGACTTTC.

The rearrangement uses TRBV23-1 and TRBJ2-1, with a weak D call TRBD1 (6 bases). TRBV23-1 is an ORF for which the function is uncertain. Trimming cost V 4 bases and J 10 bases, with 32 bases left between them. This CDR3 spans 19 amino acids. The CDR3 loop is CASSLRDARGQKRFIEQFF. The CDR3, as DNA: TGCGCCAGCAGTCTCAGGGATGCGAGGGGACAAAAAAGGTTTATAGAGCAGTTCTTC.

The rearrangement joins TRBV5-6 to TRBJ1-2; the D gene is possibly TRBD1 (6 bases). V shed 0 bases and J shed 0 bases, with 12 bases lying between them. The CDR3 has 16 residues. CDR1 is SGHDT and CDR2 is YYEEEE in the germline V gene. The CDR3 loop reads CASSLGDRTSNYGYTF. The CDR3 region has the DNA TGTGCCAGCAGCTTGGGAGACAGGACTTCTAACTATGGCTACACCTTC.

This clone was counted between two and nine times. The V and J genes are TRBV7-9 and TRBJ1-3; D gene unclear. The CDR3 runs 13 residues. V was pared by 4 bases and J by 1 base, with 5 bases between. Germline V CDR1 and CDR2: SEHNR, FQNEAQ (reference sequence). CDR3 sequence (DNA): TGTGCCAGCAGCTCCAGATCTGGAAACACCATATATTTT. As protein: CASSSRSGNTIYF.

The V gene is TRBV28, the J gene TRBJ2-1; 12 bases map to TRBD2. The CDR3 has 15 amino acids. The germline CDR1 and CDR2 sequences are MDHEN and SYDVKM. The V and J ends lost 2 bases and 8 bases, in that order; junction bases with no gene match: 4. The DNA for the CDR3 is TGTGCCAGCAGTTTAACTAGCGGGGGGATATATGAGCAGTTCTTC. Translation gives CASSLTSGGIYEQFF.

The V gene is TRBV28, the J gene TRBJ2-7, with 8 bases matching TRBD1. Germline assignment: CDR1 MDHEN and CDR2 SYDVKM. Losses at the gene ends were 5 bases for V and 2 bases for J; bases not matched to a gene: 11. The CDR3 loop spans 16 amino acids. This CDR3 is CASSGPGQAIPYEQYF. CDR3 nucleotide sequence: TGTGCCAGCAGTGGCCCGGGACAGGCGATTCCCTACGAGCAGTACTTC.

The chain employs TRBV28 and TRBJ2-3; 7 nucleotides match TRBD2. Germline values: CDR1 MDHEN, CDR2 SYDVKM. The CDR3 has 15 amino acids. V shed 5 bases, J shed 3 bases, and the junction held 8 bases outside the gene matches. The DNA of the CDR3 is TGTGCCAGCAGTCCCTCCCCCGGGGGGACAGATACGCAGTATTTT. This encodes CASSPSPGGTDTQYF.

This clone was seen a handful of times. The chain couples TRBV5-6 to TRBJ1-1; D is undetermined. Per the germline V gene, CDR1 is SGHDT and CDR2 is YYEEEE. CDR3 length: 14 amino acids. Trimming left V 2 bases short and J 3 bases short, with 11 bases between. The CDR3 sequence is CASSFSGVDTEAFF. The CDR3, as DNA: TGTGCCAGCAGCTTCTCCGGGGTCGACACTGAAGCTTTCTTT.

The chain combines TRBV4-2 with TRBJ1-1, with 8 positions matching TRBD1. This CDR3 is built from 17 residues. J was trimmed by 4 bases and V by 3 bases; bases with no gene match: 13. CDR1 and CDR2 (germline): LGHNA, YNFKEQ. The CDR3 DNA is TGTGCCAGCAGCCATGGGGTCAGGGGGCACGGGAGCACTGAAGCTTTCTTT. Translated, it gives CASSHGVRGHGSTEAFF.

The chain links TRBV6-5 to TRBJ2-7; TRBD1 matches 9 bases. Trimming took 6 bases from V and 3 from J; bases not matched to a gene: 9. From germline, CDR1 is MNHEY and CDR2 SVGAGI. This CDR3 spans 15 amino acids. CDR3 sequence (DNA): TGTGCCAGCAGCTACGGGACAGGGCTAGACTACGAGCAGTACTTC. Its protein product is CASSYGTGLDYEQYF.

The J gene is TRBJ1-1, the V gene TRBV28; 11 bases fit TRBD1. Germline loops: CDR1 MDHEN, CDR2 SYDVKM. The V segment lost 3 bases and the J segment 5 bases; nucleotides outside the gene matches: 5. The CDR3 is 15 residues long. CDR3 DNA: TGTGCCAGCAGTTTTGGTGGGACAGGGGGGACTGAAGCTTTCTTT. Amino acid sequence: CASSFGGTGGTEAFF.

The V and J genes are TRBV7-2 and TRBJ1-5, with D perhaps matching TRBD1 (6 bases). The germline V gene encodes CDR1 SGHTA and CDR2 FQGNSA. This CDR3 region has 14 residues. Trimming took off 6 bases at V and 6 bases at J, with 15 bases between the two ends. The CDR3: CASSPSGGSQPQHF. CDR3 sequence (DNA): TGTGCCAGCAGTCCTAGCGGGGGCAGTCAGCCCCAGCATTTT.

This chain links TRBV7-2 with TRBJ1-6, with 9 bases matching TRBD1. CDR3 length: 15 amino acids. Trimming took 5 bases from V and 8 from J; bases not matched to a gene: 7. Per the germline V gene, CDR1 is SGHTA and CDR2 is FQGNSA. The CDR3: CASSTDRGLHSPLHF. The CDR3 region has the DNA TGTGCCAGCAGCACGGACAGGGGACTCCATTCACCCCTCCACTTT.

Worth noting for this clone: An end of the junction does not agree with germline; a read error may underlie this. The chain has TRBV7-9 and TRBJ2-5; D is perhaps TRBD2 (6 bases). The CDR3 contains 15 residues. Germline CDR1 and CDR2: SEHNR and FQNEAQ (reference sequence). CDR3 in DNA: TGTTCCAGCAGCTTACCCGGGAGTCGGCAAGAGACCCAGTACTTC. Translated, it gives CSSSLPGSRQETQYF.

This clone showed up just a few times. The rearrangement joins TRBV5-4 to TRBJ1-1; D is possibly TRBD1 (5 bases). The V end lost 7 bases, the J end lost 2 bases, and 18 bases lay between the germline ends. Germline V gene sequence: CDR1 SGHNT, CDR2 YYREEE (reference sequence). This CDR3 comprises 15 residues. DNA for the CDR3: TGTGCCAGCTTCAGGGTCGGGGGTGGCAACACTGAAGCTTTCTTT. Translating gives CASFRVGGGNTEAFF.

The chain joins TRBV27 to TRBJ2-5, with TRBD2 identical over 10 bases. After removal of 8 bases from V and 5 bases from J, the junction contained 5 bases not matched to a gene. The CDR3 consists of 13 residues. Germline CDR1 is MNHEY and CDR2 is SMNVEV (reference sequence). In DNA form, the CDR3 reads TGTGCCAGCGGGACTAGCGATGAGGAGACCCAGTACTTC. Amino acid sequence: CASGTSDEETQYF.

The chain joins TRBV2 to TRBJ1-2; unclear D gene. CDR3 length equals 13 residues. Trimming removed 4 bases from V and 5 bases from J, with 11 bases in between. Germline-derived CDR1 and CDR2 are SNHLY and FYNNEI. This CDR3 is CASSVGRGYGYTF. The CDR3 DNA is TGTGCCAGCAGTGTAGGCCGGGGTTATGGCTACACCTTC.

The V gene is TRBV30, the J gene TRBJ1-2; no clear D. There are 11 residues in the CDR3. Trimming removed 0 bases from V and 8 bases from J, with 7 bases in between. Germline V CDR1 and CDR2: GTSNPN, SVGIG (reference sequence). CDR3 region: CAWSVRVGYTF. The CDR3, as DNA: TGTGCCTGGAGTGTACGAGTAGGCTACACCTTC.